This TCR beta chain is drawn from a study of OX40 agonist ivuxolimab in advanced cancers. V lost 2 bases and J lost 0; bases outside the gene matches: 5. Germline lookup yields CDR1 PRHDT and CDR2 FYEKMQ (reference sequence). The CDR3 runs to 18 residues. Profiled with immunoSEQ multiplex PCR; TCRdb holds only in-frame clones, not every one. Of about 79,000 clones in the sample, 91% were seen once. Sequences were derived from CD4+ or CD8+ T cells sorted from blood, sampled in a trial of the OX40 agonist ivuxolimab. The clonotype originates from an adult with an advanced solid tumor such as melanoma, head and neck, liver or kidney cancer. V usage is TRBV13 and J usage is TRBJ2-6; the match to TRBD1 covers 9 bases. CDR3 bases: TGTGCCAGCAGCTTATTGGGGACAGGGAACTCTGGGGCCAACGTCCTGACTTTC. Translation: CASSLLGTGNSGANVLTF.